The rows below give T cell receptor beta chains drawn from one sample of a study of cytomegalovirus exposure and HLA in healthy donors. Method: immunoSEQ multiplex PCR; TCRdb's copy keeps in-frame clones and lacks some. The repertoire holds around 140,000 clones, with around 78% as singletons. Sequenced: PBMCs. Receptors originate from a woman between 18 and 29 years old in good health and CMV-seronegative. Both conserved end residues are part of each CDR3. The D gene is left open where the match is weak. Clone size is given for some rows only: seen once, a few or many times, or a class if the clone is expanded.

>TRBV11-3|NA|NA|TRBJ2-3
TGTGCCAGCAGCTATACAGGGAGCACAGATACGCAGTATTTT
CASSYTGSTDTQYF
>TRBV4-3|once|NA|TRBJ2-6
TGCGCCAGCAGCCAAGTATGGAGTAGCTCTGGGGCCAACGTCCTGACTTTC
CASSQVWSSSGANVLTF
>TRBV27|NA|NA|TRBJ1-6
TGTGCCAGCAGTTTGCTTAGCGTGAGGAGCTCCTATAATTCACCCCTCCACTTT
CASSLLSVRSSYNSPLHF
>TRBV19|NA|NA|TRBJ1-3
TGTGCCAGTAGTATCGCAGGGGCGCGGGAGGACACCATATATTTT
CASSIAGAREDTIYF
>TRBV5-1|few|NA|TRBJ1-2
TGCGCCAGCAGCTTGGAAGGGGACTATGGCTACACCTTC
CASSLEGDYGYTF
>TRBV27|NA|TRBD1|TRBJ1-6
TGTGCCAGCAGTTTAGGGGCTCCGGACAGGGGGTATCATTCACCCCTCCACTTT
CASSLGAPDRGYHSPLHF
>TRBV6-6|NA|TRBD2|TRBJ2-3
TGTGCCAGCAGCCCTCTAGCGGGAGCCCAGGGAGATACGCAGTATTTT
CASSPLAGAQGDTQYF
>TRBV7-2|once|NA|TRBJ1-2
TGTGCCAGCAGCACGGTAGTCGGACAGCCCTATGGCTACACCTTC
CASSTVVGQPYGYTF
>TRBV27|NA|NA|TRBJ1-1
TGTGCCAGCAGAACTTGGACACCAATGAACACTGAAGCTTTCTTT
CASRTWTPMNTEAFF
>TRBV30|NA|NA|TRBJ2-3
TGTGCCTGGAGTGTATATACAGATACGCAGTATTTT
CAWSVYTDTQYF
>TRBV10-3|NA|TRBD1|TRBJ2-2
TGTGCCATCACCCGGGACAGGGGGACCGGGGAGCTGTTTTTT
CAITRDRGTGELFF
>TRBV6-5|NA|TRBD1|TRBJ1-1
TGTGCCAGCAGAGACAGGGAAAACACTGAAGCTTTCTTT
CASRDRENTEAFF
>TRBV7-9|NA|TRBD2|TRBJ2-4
TGTGCCAGCAGCTCAGGGACTAGCTTAAGGCACTTC
CASSSGTSLRHF
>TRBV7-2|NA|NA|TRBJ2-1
TGTGCCAGCAGCTTAAGGACAGACAATGAGCAGTTCTTC
CASSLRTDNEQFF
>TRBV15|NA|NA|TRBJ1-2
TGTGCCACCAGCAGAGAACAGGGTTCCTATGGCTACACCTTC
CATSREQGSYGYTF
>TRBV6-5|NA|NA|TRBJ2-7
TGTGCCAGCAGTTACTCGGGGGGTAGCTCCTACGAGCAGTACTTC
CASSYSGGSSYEQYF
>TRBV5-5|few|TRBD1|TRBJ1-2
TGTGCCAGCAGCTTGAAACAGGGGGACACTCACTATGGCTACACCTTC
CASSLKQGDTHYGYTF
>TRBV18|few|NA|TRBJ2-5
TGTGCCAGCTCGGGGGCAAAGGGGGAGACCCAGTACTTC
CASSGAKGETQYF
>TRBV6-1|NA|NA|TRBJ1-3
TGTGCCAGTACAGTTTTGTCTGGAAACACCATATATTTT
CASTVLSGNTIYF